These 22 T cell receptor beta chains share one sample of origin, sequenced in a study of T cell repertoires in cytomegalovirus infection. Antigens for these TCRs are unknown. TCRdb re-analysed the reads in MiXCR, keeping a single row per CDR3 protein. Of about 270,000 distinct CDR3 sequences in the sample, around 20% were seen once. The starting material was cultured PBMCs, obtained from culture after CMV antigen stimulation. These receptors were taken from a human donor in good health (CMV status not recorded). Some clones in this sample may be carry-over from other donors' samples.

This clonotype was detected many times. The CDR3 reads CASSLGGGTGDDNEQFF. For the CDR3, the DNA is TGTGCCAGCAGCTTAGGGGGAGGGACAGGGGACGACAATGAGCAGTTCTTC. V is TRBV7-8 and J is TRBJ2-1, with TRBD1 matching over 10 bases. The J segment lost 5 bases and the V segment lost 1 base, leaving 8 bases of the junction unmatched. Germline CDR1 SGHVS, CDR2 FQNEAQ. The CDR3 runs to 17 residues.

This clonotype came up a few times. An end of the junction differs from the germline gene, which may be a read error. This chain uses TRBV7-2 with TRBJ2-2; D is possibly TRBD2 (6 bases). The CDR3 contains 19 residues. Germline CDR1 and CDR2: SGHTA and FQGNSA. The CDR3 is CASTLRLGTGTLNTGELFF. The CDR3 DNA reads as TGTGCCAGCACCTTACGTCTCGGGACCGGGACTCTGAACACCGGGGAGCTGTTTTTT.

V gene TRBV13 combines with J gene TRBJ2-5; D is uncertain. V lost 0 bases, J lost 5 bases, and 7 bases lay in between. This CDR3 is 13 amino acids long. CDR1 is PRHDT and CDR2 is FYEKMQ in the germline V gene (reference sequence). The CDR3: CASSLGGHETQYF. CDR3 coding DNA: TGTGCCAGCAGCTTAGGGGGCCACGAGACCCAGTACTTC. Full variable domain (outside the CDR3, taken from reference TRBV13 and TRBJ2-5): AAGVIQSPRHLIKEKRETATLKCYPIPRHDTVYWYQQGPGQDPQFLISFYEKMQSDKGSIPDRFSAQQFSDYHSELNMSSLELGDSALYFCASSLGGHETQYFGPGTRLLVL.

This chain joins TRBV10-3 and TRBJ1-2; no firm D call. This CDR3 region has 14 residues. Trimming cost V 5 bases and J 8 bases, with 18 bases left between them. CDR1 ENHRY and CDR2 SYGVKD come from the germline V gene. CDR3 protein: CAISPSLAPGGYTF. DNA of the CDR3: TGTGCCATCAGTCCGTCCTTGGCCCCGGGCGGCTACACCTTC.

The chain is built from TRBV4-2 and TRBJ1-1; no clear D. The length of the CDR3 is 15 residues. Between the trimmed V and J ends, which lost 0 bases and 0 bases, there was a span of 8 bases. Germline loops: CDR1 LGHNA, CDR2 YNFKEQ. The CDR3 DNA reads TGTGCCAGCAGCCAAGATCGCAGTTTGAACACTGAAGCTTTCTTT. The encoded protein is CASSQDRSLNTEAFF.

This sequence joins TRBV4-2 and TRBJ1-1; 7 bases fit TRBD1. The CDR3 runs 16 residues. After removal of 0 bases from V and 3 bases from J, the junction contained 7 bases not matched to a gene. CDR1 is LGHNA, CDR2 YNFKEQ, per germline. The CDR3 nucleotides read TGTGCCAGCAGCCAAGAGACAGGGAGGTTTGACACTGAAGCTTTCTTT. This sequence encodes CASSQETGRFDTEAFF.

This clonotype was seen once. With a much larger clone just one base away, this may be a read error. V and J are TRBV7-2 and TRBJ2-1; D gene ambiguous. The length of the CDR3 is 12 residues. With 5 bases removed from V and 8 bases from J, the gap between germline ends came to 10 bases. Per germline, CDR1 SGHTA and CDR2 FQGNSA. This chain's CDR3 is CASSLTVYEQFF. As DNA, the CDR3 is TGTGCCAGCAGCCTGACTGTCTATGAGCAGTTCTTC.

The CDR3 spells CATREGVVDTIYF. In nucleotides, the CDR3 is TGTGCCACCAGGGAAGGGGTGGTGGACACCATATATTTT. The chain combines TRBV15 with TRBJ1-3; a weak D match, TRBD1 (5 bases). CDR3 length: 13 amino acids. CDR1 and CDR2 from the germline V gene are LNHNV and YYDKDF (reference sequence). Trimming stripped 6 bases from V and 8 bases from J, with 14 bases between.

The chain's CDR3 is CASSEEAASSEQFF. CDR3 DNA sequence: TGTGCCAGCAGTGAGGAGGCAGCTTCGAGTGAGCAGTTCTTC. The V and J genes are TRBV25-1 and TRBJ2-1; D is possibly TRBD2 (5 bases). V dropped 3 bases and J dropped 9 bases, with 15 bases sitting between them. Germline V lookup: CDR1 MGHDK, CDR2 SYGVNS. The CDR3 spans 14 residues.

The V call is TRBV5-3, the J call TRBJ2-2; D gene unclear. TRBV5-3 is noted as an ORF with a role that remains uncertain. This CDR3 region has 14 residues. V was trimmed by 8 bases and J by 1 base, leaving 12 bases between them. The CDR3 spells CASRLARNTGELFF. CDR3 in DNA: TGTGCCAGCAGGCTGGCACGGAACACCGGGGAGCTGTTTTTT.

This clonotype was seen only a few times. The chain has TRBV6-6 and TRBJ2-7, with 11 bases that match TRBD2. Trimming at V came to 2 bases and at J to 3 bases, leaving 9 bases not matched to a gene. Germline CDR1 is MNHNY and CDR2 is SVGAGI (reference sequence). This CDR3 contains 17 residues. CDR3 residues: CASSYRGPTSGNYEQYV. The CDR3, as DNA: TGTGCCAGCAGTTACAGGGGACCGACTAGCGGGAACTACGAGCAGTACGTC.

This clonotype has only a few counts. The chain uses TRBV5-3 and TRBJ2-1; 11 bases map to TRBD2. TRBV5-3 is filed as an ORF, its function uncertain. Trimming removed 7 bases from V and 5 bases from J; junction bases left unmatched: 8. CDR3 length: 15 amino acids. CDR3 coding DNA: TGTGCCAGACCTTTGGGGACTAGCGGAGACAATGAGCAGTTCTTC. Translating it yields CARPLGTSGDNEQFF.

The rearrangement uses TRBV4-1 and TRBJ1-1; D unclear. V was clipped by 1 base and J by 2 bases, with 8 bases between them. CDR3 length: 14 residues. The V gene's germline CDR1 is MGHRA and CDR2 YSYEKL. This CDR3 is CASSQGASNTEAFF. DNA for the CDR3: TGCGCCAGCAGCCAAGGGGCGTCTAACACTGAAGCTTTCTTT.

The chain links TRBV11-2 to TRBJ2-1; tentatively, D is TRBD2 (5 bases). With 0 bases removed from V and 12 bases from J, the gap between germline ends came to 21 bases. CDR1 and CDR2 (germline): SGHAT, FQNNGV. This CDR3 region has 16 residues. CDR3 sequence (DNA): TGTGCCAGCAGCTTAGATCCCCAACTAGTCCGTATTGGGCAGTTCTTC. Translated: CASSLDPQLVRIGQFF.

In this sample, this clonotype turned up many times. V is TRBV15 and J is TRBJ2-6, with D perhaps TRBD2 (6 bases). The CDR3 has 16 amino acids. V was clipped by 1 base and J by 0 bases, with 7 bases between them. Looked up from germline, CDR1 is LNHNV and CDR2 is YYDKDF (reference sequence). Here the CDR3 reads CATSRGGLSGANVLTF. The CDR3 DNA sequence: TGTGCCACCAGCAGAGGGGGACTCTCTGGGGCCAACGTCCTGACTTTC.

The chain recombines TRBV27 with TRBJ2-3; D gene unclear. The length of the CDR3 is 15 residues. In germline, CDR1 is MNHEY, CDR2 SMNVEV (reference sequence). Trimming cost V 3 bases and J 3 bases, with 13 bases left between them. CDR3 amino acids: CASSFRQGLTDTQYF. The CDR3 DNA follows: TGTGCCAGCAGTTTCCGACAAGGGTTGACAGATACGCAGTATTTT.

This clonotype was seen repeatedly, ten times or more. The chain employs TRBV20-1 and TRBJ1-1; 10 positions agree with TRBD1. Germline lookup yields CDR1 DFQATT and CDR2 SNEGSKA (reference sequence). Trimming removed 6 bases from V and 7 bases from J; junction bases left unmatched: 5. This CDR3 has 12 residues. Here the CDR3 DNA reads TGCAGTGCAATCGGGACAGGGGATGAAGCTTTCTTT. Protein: CSAIGTGDEAFF.

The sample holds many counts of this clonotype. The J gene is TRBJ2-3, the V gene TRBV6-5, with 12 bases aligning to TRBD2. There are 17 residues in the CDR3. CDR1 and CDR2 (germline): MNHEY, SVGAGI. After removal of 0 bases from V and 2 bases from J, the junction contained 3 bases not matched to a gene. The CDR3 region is CASSYSRLAGDTDTQYF. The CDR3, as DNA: TGTGCCAGCAGTTACTCCCGACTAGCGGGGGACACAGATACGCAGTATTTT.

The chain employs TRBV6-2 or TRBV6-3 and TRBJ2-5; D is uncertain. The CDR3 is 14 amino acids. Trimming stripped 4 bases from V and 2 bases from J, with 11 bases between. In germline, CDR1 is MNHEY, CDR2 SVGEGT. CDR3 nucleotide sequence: TGTGCCAGCAGTTCAGACTGGGATCAAGAGACCCAGTACTTC. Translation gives CASSSDWDQETQYF.

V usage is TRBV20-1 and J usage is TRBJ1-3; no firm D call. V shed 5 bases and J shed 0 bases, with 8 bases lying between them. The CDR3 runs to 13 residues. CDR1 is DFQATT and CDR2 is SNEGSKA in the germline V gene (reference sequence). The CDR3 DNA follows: TGCAGTGCTGAGAAGGGCTCTGGAAACACCATATATTTT. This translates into CSAEKGSGNTIYF.

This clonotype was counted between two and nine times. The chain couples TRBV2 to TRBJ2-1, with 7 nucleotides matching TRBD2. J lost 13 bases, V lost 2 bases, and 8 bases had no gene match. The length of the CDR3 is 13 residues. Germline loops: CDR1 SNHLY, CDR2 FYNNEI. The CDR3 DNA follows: TGTGCCAGCAGTGAACTCGGAAGCGGGAACCAGTTCTTC. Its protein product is CASSELGSGNQFF.

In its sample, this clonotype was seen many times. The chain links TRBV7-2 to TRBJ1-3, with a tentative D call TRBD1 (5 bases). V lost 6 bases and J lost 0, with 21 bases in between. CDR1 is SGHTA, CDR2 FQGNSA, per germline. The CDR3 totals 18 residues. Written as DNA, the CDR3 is TGTGCCAGCAGTTCCGGTGGGGCCGCCGTACGCTCTGGAAACACCATATATTTT. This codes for CASSSGGAAVRSGNTIYF.